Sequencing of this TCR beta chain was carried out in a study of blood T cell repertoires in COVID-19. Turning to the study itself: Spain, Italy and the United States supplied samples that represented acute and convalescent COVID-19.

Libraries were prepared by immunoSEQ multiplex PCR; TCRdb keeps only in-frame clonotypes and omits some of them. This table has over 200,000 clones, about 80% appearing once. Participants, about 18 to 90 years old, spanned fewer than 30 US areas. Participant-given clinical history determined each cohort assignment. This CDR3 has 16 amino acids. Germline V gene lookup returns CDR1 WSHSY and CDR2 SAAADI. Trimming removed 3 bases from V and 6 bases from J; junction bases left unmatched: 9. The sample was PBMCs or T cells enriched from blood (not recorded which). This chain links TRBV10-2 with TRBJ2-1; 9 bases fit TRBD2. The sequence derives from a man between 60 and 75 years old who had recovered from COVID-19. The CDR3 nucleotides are TGCGCCAGCAGTGAAGGGAGCGGGGGGTCGCCCAATGAGCAGTTCTTC. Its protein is CASSEGSGGSPNEQFF.